Here is one T cell receptor beta chain with its context. Its antigen is currently unknown. A read error may account for a junction end that differs from germline. The record originates from a study of post-analysis software for immune sequencing data. The wider study: There were relapsing-remitting, secondary progressive and progressive-relapsing multiple sclerosis among the disease courses included. The study's findings and limits: Patients used five TRBV segments, including TRBV5-6, TRBV5-1 and TRBV20-1, more often than controls. Controls showed significantly higher normalized Chao1 diversity than did multiple sclerosis patients. Co-batched samples clustered tightly together by F measure.

Prepared TCR beta cDNA libraries contained unique molecular identifiers. cDNA molecules numbering about 470,000 came from roughly 1.1 to 9.2 million T cells. TCRdb itself ran the PCR reads through MiXCR, one entry per CDR3 protein. The sample consists of 150,000 to 200,000 distinct CDR3 sequences, roughly 30% of them appearing once. The CDR3 spans 16 residues. Per germline, CDR1 MNHEY and CDR2 SVGEGT. Sequenced sample: blood. This clonotype originated in a girl between 5 and 17 years old with multiple sclerosis. The rearrangement joins TRBV6-2 or TRBV6-3 to TRBJ2-7; 8 nucleotides agree with TRBD2. In DNA form, the CDR3 reads TGTGCCAACAGTTACTCAGCTAGCGGGCGCTCCTACGAGCAGTACTTC. As protein: CANSYSASGRSYEQYF.